The source of this T cell receptor (beta chain) is a study of blood T cell repertoires in COVID-19. Study overall: Donors in the United States, Italy and Spain gave samples during acute or convalescent COVID-19. In each case, the material was cDNA or gDNA derived from T cells, B-cell-depleted T cells, or PBMCs.

Regarding this clone: Germline and junction disagree at one end, which may indicate a read error.

Per the original data handling: Estimated nucleated cell counts came from reference gene primer amplification. Only in-frame clones appear in the TCRdb table, and some are missing; sequencing was by immunoSEQ multiplex PCR. The V and J calls and clone size are taken from that table; D and trimming were inferred from the DNA. The table lists about 190,000 clones, roughly 81% of them singletons. The CDR3 consists of 16 residues. Germline-derived CDR1 and CDR2 are LGHDT and YNNKEL (reference sequence). This clonotype was obtained from a woman aged 70-85 years with active or convalescent COVID-19. This chain connects TRBV3-1 (or the pseudogene TRBV3-2) to TRBJ1-2; 8 bases agree with TRBD1. Sequences were obtained from peripheral blood. The CDR3 spells CASSPRDRLFTHGYTF. The DNA of the CDR3 is TGTGCCAGTAGCCCCCGGGACAGGCTTTTCACCCATGGCTACACCTTC.